The clone carrying this TCR beta chain was seen only a few times. As yet, its antigen is unknown. Expressed TCRB transcripts were sequenced, since all the RNA that had been isolated was reverse transcribed. This table comes from immunoSEQ multiplex PCR, and its TCRdb copy is limited to in-frame clones, with some not included. The table shows about 650,000 clones, with around 12% occurring only once. The V gene end was trimmed by 5 bases and the J gene end by 6 bases; junction bases not matched to a gene: 8. The length of the CDR3 is 14 residues. From germline, CDR1 is SEHNR and CDR2 FQNEAQ (reference sequence). This sample is drawn from a study of beta chain features in type 1 diabetes. General study results and limits: Type 1 diabetes patients had TCRB CDR3s that were shorter (moderately but significantly so) in all four CD4+ subsets.

V and J are TRBV7-9 and TRBJ2-5; 8 nucleotides match TRBD1. The sequence came from a young man with type 1 diabetes. Sequencing was performed on naive CD4+ T cells from blood. CDR3 DNA sequence: TGTGCCAGCAGCACAGGGACAGGTATCAAGACCCAGTACTTC. This gives the protein CASSTGTGIKTQYF.